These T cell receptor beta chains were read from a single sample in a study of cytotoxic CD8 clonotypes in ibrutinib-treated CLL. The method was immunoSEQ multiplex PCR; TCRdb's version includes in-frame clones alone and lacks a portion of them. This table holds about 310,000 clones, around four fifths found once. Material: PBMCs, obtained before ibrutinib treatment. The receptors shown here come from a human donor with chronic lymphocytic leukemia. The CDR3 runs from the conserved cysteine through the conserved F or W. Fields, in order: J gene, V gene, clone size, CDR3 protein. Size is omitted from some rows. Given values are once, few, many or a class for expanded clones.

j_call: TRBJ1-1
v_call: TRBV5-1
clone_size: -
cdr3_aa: CASSLGSGAWGEAFF

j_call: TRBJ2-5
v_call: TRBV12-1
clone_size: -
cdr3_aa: CASSKTGLRHQETQYF

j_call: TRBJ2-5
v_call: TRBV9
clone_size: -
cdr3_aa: CASSDSGGPETQYF

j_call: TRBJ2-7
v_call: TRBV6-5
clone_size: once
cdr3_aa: CASRPAGTYEQYF

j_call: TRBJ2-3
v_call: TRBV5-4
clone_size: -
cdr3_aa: CASSLRDFTDTQYF

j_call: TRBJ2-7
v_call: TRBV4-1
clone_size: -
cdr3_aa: CASSQGVASSYEQYF

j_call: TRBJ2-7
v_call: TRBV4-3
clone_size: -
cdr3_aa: CASSQAGTPYEQYF

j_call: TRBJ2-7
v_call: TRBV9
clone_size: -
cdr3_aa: CASSLNVERGHEQYF

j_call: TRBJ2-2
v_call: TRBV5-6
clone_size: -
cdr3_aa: CASSLVAGGPYTGELFF

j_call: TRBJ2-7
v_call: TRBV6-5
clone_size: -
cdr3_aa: CASTGADSTYEQYF

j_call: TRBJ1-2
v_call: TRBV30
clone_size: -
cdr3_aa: CAWRVVAHGYTF

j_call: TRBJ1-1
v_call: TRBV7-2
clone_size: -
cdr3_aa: CASSSSMNTEAFF

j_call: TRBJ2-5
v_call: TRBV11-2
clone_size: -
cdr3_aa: CASSTGLALQETQYF

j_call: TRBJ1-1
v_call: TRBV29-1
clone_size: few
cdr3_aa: CSGSNTEAFF

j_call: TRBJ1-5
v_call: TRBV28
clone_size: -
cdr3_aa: CASSLAGGGPQHF

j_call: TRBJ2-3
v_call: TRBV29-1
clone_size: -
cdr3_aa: CSASLAGADTQYF